A selection of T cell receptor beta chains follows, all from one sample in a study of blood T cell repertoires in COVID-19. Clones were read by immunoSEQ multiplex PCR, and TCRdb kept only the in-frame ones, dropping some. The data show 200,000 to 250,000 clones, with approximately 80% seen just once and 3.4% held by the top ten. The sample comprised peripheral blood. Receptors were obtained from a young woman with acute or convalescent COVID-19. CDR3s include the opening cysteine and the closing phenylalanine or tryptophan. The order of the fields is D gene, V gene, J gene, clone size, CDR3 DNA, CDR3 protein. A D gene is named only where the DNA matches it firmly. Size is stated for part of the rows, as once, few or many counts, or as a class when the clone is expanded.

D gene: NA; V gene: TRBV13; J gene: TRBJ2-7; clone size: NA; CDR3 DNA: TGTGCCAGCAGCCCCGGACAGACCGGCGAGCAGTACTTC; CDR3 protein: CASSPGQTGEQYF
D gene: TRBD1; V gene: TRBV9; J gene: TRBJ2-7; clone size: NA; CDR3 DNA: TGTGCCAGCAGCGTTGGTTTCGGACAGGGCTACGAGCAGTACTTC; CDR3 protein: CASSVGFGQGYEQYF
D gene: NA; V gene: TRBV7-9; J gene: TRBJ2-3; clone size: NA; CDR3 DNA: TGTGCCAGCAGCCCCACCCTCAGCGCAGATACGCAGTATTTT; CDR3 protein: CASSPTLSADTQYF
D gene: TRBD1; V gene: TRBV2; J gene: TRBJ2-7; clone size: NA; CDR3 DNA: TGTGCCAGCTTATGGGACAGGGGACTTAACGAGCAGTACTTC; CDR3 protein: CASLWDRGLNEQYF
D gene: TRBD2; V gene: TRBV6-2/TRBV6-3; J gene: TRBJ2-1; clone size: NA; CDR3 DNA: TGTGCCAGCAGTCGTTCAAGCGGGATGTCCTACAATGAGCAGTTCTTC; CDR3 protein: CASSRSSGMSYNEQFF
D gene: NA; V gene: TRBV18; J gene: TRBJ1-2; clone size: NA; CDR3 DNA: TGTGCCAGCTCACCTAACCCGGAGGATGGCTACACCTTC; CDR3 protein: CASSPNPEDGYTF
D gene: NA; V gene: TRBV28; J gene: TRBJ1-1; clone size: NA; CDR3 DNA: TGTGCCAGCAGCACAGGGTACACTGAAGCTTTCTTT; CDR3 protein: CASSTGYTEAFF
D gene: TRBD1; V gene: TRBV5-1; J gene: TRBJ2-1; clone size: NA; CDR3 DNA: TGCGCCAGCAGCACCGGGACAGGGGGCTTGAATGAGCAGTTCTTC; CDR3 protein: CASSTGTGGLNEQFF
D gene: NA; V gene: TRBV7-2; J gene: TRBJ1-2; clone size: NA; CDR3 DNA: TGTGCCACGAAACAGCATGAGACCCTAGGCTACACCTTC; CDR3 protein: CATKQHETLGYTF
D gene: NA; V gene: TRBV4-3; J gene: TRBJ1-2; clone size: NA; CDR3 DNA: TGCGCCAGCAGCCCCCCAGGAGGCTATGGCTACACCTTC; CDR3 protein: CASSPPGGYGYTF
D gene: TRBD2; V gene: TRBV6-1; J gene: TRBJ2-3; clone size: NA; CDR3 DNA: TGTGCCAGCAGTGAAATAATGGGTATCGGCGGGAGGGGCACAGATACGCAGTATTTT; CDR3 protein: CASSEIMGIGGRGTDTQYF
D gene: NA; V gene: TRBV30; J gene: TRBJ1-1; clone size: NA; CDR3 DNA: TGTGCCTGGAGTGTTGGAGGAAGAATCGAAGCTTTCTTT; CDR3 protein: CAWSVGGRIEAFF
D gene: TRBD1; V gene: TRBV6-5; J gene: TRBJ2-3; clone size: once; CDR3 DNA: TGTGCCAGCAGGGCTACGACAGGGGTCACAGATACGCAGTATTTT; CDR3 protein: CASRATTGVTDTQYF